This T cell receptor (beta chain) was recovered during a study of blood T cell repertoires in COVID-19. Across the study: Acute-phase and convalescent COVID-19 samples originated in the United States, Italy and Spain.

Germline V gene sequence: CDR1 LGHNT, CDR2 FRNRAP. V was shortened by 5 bases and J by 1 base, with 8 bases between the two germline ends. The CDR3 has 13 residues. Original processing methods: It was from reference gene primer amplification that nucleated cell counts were estimated. Generated by immunoSEQ multiplex PCR, the TCRdb table keeps only in-frame clones and is missing some. V and J calls and clone size come straight from that table; D and trimming were deduced from the DNA. The table lists roughly 150,000 clones, around 80% of them singletons, with 1.5% to 2% in the top ten. Self-reported history from a screening survey and questionnaire set each donor's cohort.

Sequenced input: PBMCs or T cells enriched from blood (not recorded which). The source is a woman younger than 35 who had been exposed to COVID-19. This chain joins TRBV12-5 and TRBJ1-1, with D uncertain. CDR3 in DNA: TGTGCTAGTGGTGTCAGGTGGAACACTGAAGCTTTCTTT. Translation gives CASGVRWNTEAFF.